A selection of T cell receptor beta chains follows, all from one sample in a study of T cells after posttransplantation cyclophosphamide. The table came from immunoSEQ multiplex PCR; TCRdb's copy has only in-frame clones and leaves some out. The sample contains fewer than 7,000 clones, approximately 90% of which appear only once. Here the sequenced sample was CD8+ T cells sorted from blood, taken after allogeneic stem cell transplant with posttransplant cyclophosphamide. The origin of the receptors is a male patient between 60 and 69 years old who received an allogeneic stem cell transplant from a related donor and was CMV-positive. The graft donor may be the source of some T cells. Each CDR3 is given with its conserved first and last residue. The D gene is left open where the match is weak. Expanded clones get a size class; other rows say once, few or many, or leave the size out.

j_gene	d_gene	abundance	v_gene	CDR3aa	CDR3nt
TRBJ2-7	TRBD1	few	TRBV7-9	CASSSKTGLNEQYF	TGTGCCAGCAGCTCTAAGACAGGGCTAAACGAGCAGTACTTC
TRBJ2-7	NA	NA	TRBV19	CASSMGRLAYEQYF	TGTGCCAGTAGTATGGGTCGTCTAGCTTACGAGCAGTACTTC
TRBJ2-7	TRBD1	NA	TRBV27	CASSRDSTYEQYF	TGTGCCAGCAGCCGGGACAGTACCTACGAGCAGTACTTC
TRBJ1-3	NA	NA	TRBV7-9	CASSLSESGNTIYF	TGTGCCAGCAGCTTATCAGAATCTGGAAACACCATATATTTT
TRBJ1-1	TRBD1	NA	TRBV7-6	CASSLRDRGDTEAFF	TGTGCCAGCAGCCTTCGGGACAGGGGCGACACTGAAGCTTTCTTT
TRBJ2-7	NA	NA	TRBV27	CASQVQGLGHEQYF	TGTGCAAGCCAAGTCCAGGGACTCGGGCACGAGCAGTACTTC
TRBJ1-2	NA	NA	TRBV28	CASSLGGGSSGYTF	TGTGCCAGCAGTTTAGGGGGGGGCAGCTCTGGCTACACCTTC
TRBJ1-6	NA	NA	TRBV11-2	CASSLGARVLSSYNSPLHF	TGTGCCAGCAGCTTAGGGGCCAGGGTTCTTAGCTCCTATAATTCACCCCTCCACTTT
TRBJ2-1	TRBD2	NA	TRBV2	CASSAGTSFGEQFF	TGTGCCAGCAGTGCCGGGACTAGCTTCGGTGAGCAGTTCTTC
TRBJ2-7	NA	NA	TRBV29-1	CSFGTPGSYEQYF	TGCAGCTTCGGGACTCCGGGGTCCTACGAGCAGTACTTC
TRBJ2-5	TRBD2	NA	TRBV19	CASRVDPGGETQYF	TGTGCCAGTAGGGTGGACCCGGGGGGAGAGACCCAGTACTTC
TRBJ1-6	TRBD1	once	TRBV7-3	CASSLEPGGNSPLHF	TGTGCCAGCAGCTTAGAGCCAGGGGGAAATTCACCCCTCCACTTT
TRBJ2-1	NA	NA	TRBV4-3	CASSQDGDEQFF	TGCGCCAGCAGCCAAGATGGAGATGAGCAGTTCTTC
TRBJ1-1	NA	NA	TRBV9	CASSVGGRTEAFF	TGTGCCAGCAGCGTGGGAGGGCGGACTGAAGCTTTCTTT
TRBJ1-2	TRBD1	once	TRBV7-8	CASSSGGVGYTF	TGTGCCAGCAGTTCAGGGGGCGTTGGCTACACCTTC
TRBJ2-5	TRBD1	once	TRBV28	CASSLVGQEVWETQYF	TGTGCCAGCAGTTTAGTCGGACAGGAGGTTTGGGAGACCCAGTACTTC
TRBJ1-3	TRBD1	once	TRBV30	CAWSQRRTGLLNTIYF	TGTGCCTGGAGTCAAAGAAGGACAGGCCTCCTCAACACCATATATTTT
TRBJ1-2	TRBD1	NA	TRBV29-1	CSVGDRVGYGYTF	TGCAGCGTAGGCGACAGGGTGGGCTATGGCTACACCTTC
TRBJ2-7	NA	few	TRBV6-6	CASSATSWGKYEQYF	TGTGCCAGCAGTGCCACTAGCTGGGGGAAGTACGAGCAGTACTTC
TRBJ1-2	TRBD1	NA	TRBV13	CASSLWTGRSNYGYTF	TGTGCCAGCAGCCTGTGGACAGGAAGATCGAACTATGGCTACACCTTC
TRBJ2-5	TRBD1	NA	TRBV5-7	CASSPTGCRETQYF	TGTGCCAGCAGCCCGACAGGGTGTAGGGAGACCCAGTACTTC